The T cell receptor beta chain described here comes from a study of T cell clonotyping in hematopoietic cell transplantation (dated by TCRdb to the early 2020s). Regarding the study in general: In the study, 150 or so blood samples were gathered from approximately 33 consecutive transplant recipients and their related donors. Recruitment of patients was conducted between late 2015 and early 2017, and follow-up was continued until September 2020 or death.

At the junction V is shortened by 10 bases and J by 3 bases, with 13 bases in between. The germline V gene yields ENHRY for CDR1 and SYGVKD for CDR2. From the cysteine up to the phenylalanine, the CDR3 has a length of 12 residues. The DNA shown is the 36-base CDR3, in frame from base 1. Regarding this clone: Its antigen is currently not known. Base qualities were left out, and no much larger clone turns up one base away.

What the authors observed across the whole study: Sample size was limited, and cells were not sorted, so CD4 and CD8 repertoire contributions could not be separated. Donor and pretransplant recipient Inverse Simpson Index values predicted broader posttransplant TCR repertoire diversity. Only a small fraction of recipient repertoires overlapped donor repertoires, with over 95% appearing de novo at the given depth. After transplant, TCR diversity in recipients dropped, and pathologically expanded clonotypes climbed progressively between day 30 and day 180.

The immunoSEQ assay, a bias-controlled multiplex PCR using V- and J-specific primers, was used to amplify TCR beta CDR3 regions from genomic DNA. A proprietary barcode and Illumina adapter sequences were added to the CDR3 amplicons in a second PCR step. An Illumina MiSeq instrument was used for sequencing of the CDR3 libraries. On the authors' methods: Export and quality control were handled in immunoSEQ Analyzer 3.0, while downstream analyses relied on R Bioconductor and Immunarch. Only productive rearrangements within the normalized downsampled data set were used in the calculation of repertoire metrics. Pathologically expanded clonotypes were defined as those larger than 5 templates in the normalized cohort. Repertoire diversity was measured with the Inverse Simpson Index. CMV-specificity analyses were carried out on the non-normalized data set to capture all clonotypes. TCRdb took this table from immuneACCESS and kept in-frame rearrangements with V and J called. Such tables lack part of the clones; where checked against another copy, unresolved V genes explain under half of the gap, and the rest is unexplained. V, J and clone size are those of that table, while D and trimming were read from the DNA. The sample table lists about 16,000 clones, 71% of them with a count of one. The ten biggest clones cover less than 10% of the sample.

Blood samples for TCR beta sequencing were given by related transplant donors. Nuclei Lysis Solution was used to extract genomic DNA from fresh or cryopreserved unfractionated peripheral blood mononuclear cells. This receptor chain uses TRBV10-3 and TRBJ2-7, with the D gene not clear enough to name. The receptor's source is a woman between 55 and 75 years old in good health. Some clones in this sample may be carry-over from other donors' samples. Sequencing used peripheral blood mononuclear cells. The CDR3 sequence is CATLGRGYEQYF. In nucleotide form, the sequence is TGTGCCACGTTAGGTCGAGGCTACGAGCAGTACTTC.